The entry below describes one T cell receptor beta chain. Methods used by the authors: Researchers report that nucleated cell counts were estimated from reference gene primer amplification. Profiling relied on immunoSEQ multiplex PCR, and the TCRdb table lists in-frame clones only, not all of them. The D gene and trimming were derived from the DNA, and the V and J assignments and clone size from that table. The repertoire holds some 150,000 clones, with about four fifths as singletons. This sample is part of a study of blood T cell repertoires in COVID-19. Study-level information: In each case, the material was cDNA or gDNA derived from T cells, B-cell-depleted T cells, or PBMCs.

V lost 5 bases, J lost 4 bases, and 17 bases stayed unmatched. The CDR3 extends over 19 amino acids. CDR1 is MNHEY and CDR2 is SMNVEV in the germline V gene (reference sequence). The chain joins TRBV27 to TRBJ2-3; 11 bases fit TRBD1. The sequence came from a man between 60 and 75 years old with acute or convalescent COVID-19. The sequenced sample consisted of peripheral blood. This CDR3 reads CASSPRDRGVREMPDTQYF. Here the CDR3 DNA reads TGTGCCAGCAGTCCAAGGGACAGGGGGGTACGAGAAATGCCAGATACGCAGTATTTT.